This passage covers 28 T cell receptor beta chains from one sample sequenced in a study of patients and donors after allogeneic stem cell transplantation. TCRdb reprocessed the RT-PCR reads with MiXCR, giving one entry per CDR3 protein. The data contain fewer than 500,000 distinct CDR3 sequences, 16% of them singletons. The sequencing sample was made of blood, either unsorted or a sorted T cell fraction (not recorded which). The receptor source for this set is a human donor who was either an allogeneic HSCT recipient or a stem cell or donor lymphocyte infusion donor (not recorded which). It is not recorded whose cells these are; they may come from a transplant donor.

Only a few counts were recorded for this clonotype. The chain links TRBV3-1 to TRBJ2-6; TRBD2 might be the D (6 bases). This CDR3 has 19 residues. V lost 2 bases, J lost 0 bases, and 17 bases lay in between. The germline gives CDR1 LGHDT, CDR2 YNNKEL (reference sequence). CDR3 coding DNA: TGTGCCAGCAGCCAAATGGGTGGGGGGAAAATCTCTGGGGCCAACGTCCTGACTTTC. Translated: CASSQMGGGKISGANVLTF.

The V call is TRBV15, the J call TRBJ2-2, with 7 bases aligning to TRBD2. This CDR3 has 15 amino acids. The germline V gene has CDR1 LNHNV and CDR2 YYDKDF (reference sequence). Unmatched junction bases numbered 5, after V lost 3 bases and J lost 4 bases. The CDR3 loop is CATSSPGLITGELFF. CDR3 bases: TGTGCCACCAGCAGTCCGGGACTAATCACCGGGGAGCTGTTTTTT.

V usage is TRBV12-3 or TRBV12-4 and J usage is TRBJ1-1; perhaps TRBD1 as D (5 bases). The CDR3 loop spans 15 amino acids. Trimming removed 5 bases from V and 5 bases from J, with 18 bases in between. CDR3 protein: CASSPQMGGETEAFF. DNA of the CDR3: TGTGCCAGCAGTCCGCAAATGGGGGGGGAAACTGAAGCTTTCTTT.

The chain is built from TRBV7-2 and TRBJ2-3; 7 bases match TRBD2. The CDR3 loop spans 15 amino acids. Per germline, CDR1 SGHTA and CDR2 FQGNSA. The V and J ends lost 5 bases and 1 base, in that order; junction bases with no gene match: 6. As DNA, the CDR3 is TGTGCCAGCAGCGGCCGGGACTATCGCACAGATACGCAGTATTTT. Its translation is CASSGRDYRTDTQYF.

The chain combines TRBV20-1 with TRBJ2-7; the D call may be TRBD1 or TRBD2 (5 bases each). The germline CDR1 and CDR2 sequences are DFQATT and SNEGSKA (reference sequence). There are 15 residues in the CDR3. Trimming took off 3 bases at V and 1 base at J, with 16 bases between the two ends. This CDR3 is CSASPAGRESYEQYF. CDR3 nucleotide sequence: TGCAGTGCTAGCCCGGCGGGCAGGGAGTCCTACGAGCAGTACTTC.

CDR3 sequence reads: CASSLTAAGGDNEQFF. CDR3 DNA: TGTGCCAGCAGCTTAACGGCGGCGGGAGGGGATAATGAGCAGTTCTTC. This chain uses TRBV7-3 with TRBJ2-1; TRBD2 aligns across 9 bases. V shed 0 bases and J 7 bases; nucleotides not matched to a gene: 7. Germline CDR1 reads SGHTA; CDR2 reads FQGTGA. This CDR3 spans 16 amino acids.

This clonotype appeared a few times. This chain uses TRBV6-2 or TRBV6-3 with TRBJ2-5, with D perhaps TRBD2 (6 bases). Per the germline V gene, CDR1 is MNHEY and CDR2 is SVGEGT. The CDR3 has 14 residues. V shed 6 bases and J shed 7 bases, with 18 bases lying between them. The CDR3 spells CASSLSGAHGTQYF. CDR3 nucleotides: TGTGCCAGCAGCCTGTCGGGAGCCCATGGGACCCAGTACTTC.

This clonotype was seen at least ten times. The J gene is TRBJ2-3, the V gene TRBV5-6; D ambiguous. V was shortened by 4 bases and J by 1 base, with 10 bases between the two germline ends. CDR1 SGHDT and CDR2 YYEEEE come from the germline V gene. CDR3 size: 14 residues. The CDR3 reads CASSLGLGTDTQYF. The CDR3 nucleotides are TGTGCCAGCAGCCTTGGTCTGGGCACAGATACGCAGTATTTT.

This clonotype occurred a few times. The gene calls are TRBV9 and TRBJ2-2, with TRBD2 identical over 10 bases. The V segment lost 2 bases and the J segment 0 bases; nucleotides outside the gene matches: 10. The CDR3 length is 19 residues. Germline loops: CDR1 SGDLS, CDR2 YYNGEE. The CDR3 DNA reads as TGTGCCAGCAGCGTGGGACCTAGCGGGGGCCGAGCGAACACCGGGGAGCTGTTTTTT. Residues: CASSVGPSGGRANTGELFF. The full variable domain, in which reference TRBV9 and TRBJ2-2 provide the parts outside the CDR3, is DSGVTQTPKHLITATGQRVTLRCSPRSGDLSVYWYQQSLDQGLQFLIQYYNGEERAKGNILERFSAQQFPDLHSELNLSSLELGDSALYFCASSVGPSGGRANTGELFFGEGSRLTVL.

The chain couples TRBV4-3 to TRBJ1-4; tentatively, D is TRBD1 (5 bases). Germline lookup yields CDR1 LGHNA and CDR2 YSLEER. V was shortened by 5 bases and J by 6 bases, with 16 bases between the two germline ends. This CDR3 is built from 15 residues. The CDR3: CASSRDGTRDEKLFF. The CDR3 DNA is TGCGCCAGCAGCAGAGATGGGACCAGAGATGAAAAACTGTTTTTT.

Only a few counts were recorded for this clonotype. The CDR3, as DNA: TGTGCCAGCAGCTTAGGACATTACGGAGGCTACACCTTC. Translation gives CASSLGHYGGYTF. The chain recombines TRBV7-2 with TRBJ1-2, with D hard to call. The germline CDR1 and CDR2 sequences are SGHTA and FQGNSA. Trimming shortened V by 1 base and J by 8 bases, and 11 bases separated the two germline ends. This CDR3 comprises 13 residues.

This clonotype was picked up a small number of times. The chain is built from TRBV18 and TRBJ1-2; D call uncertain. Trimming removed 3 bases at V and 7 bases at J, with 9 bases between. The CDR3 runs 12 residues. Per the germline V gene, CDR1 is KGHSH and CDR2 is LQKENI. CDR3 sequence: CASSPVSTGYTF. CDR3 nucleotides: TGTGCCAGCTCACCGGTATCGACTGGCTACACCTTC.

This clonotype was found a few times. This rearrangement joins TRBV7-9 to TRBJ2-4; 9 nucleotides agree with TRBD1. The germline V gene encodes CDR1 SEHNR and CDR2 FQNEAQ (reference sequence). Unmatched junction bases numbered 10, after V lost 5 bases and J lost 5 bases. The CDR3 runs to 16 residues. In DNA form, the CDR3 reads TGTGCCAGCAGCAACCCGGGACAGGGAGCTCAAAACATTCAGTACTTC. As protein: CASSNPGQGAQNIQYF.

CDR3 sequence reads: CASSQFRDRGYEQYF. DNA of the CDR3: TGTGCCAGCAGCCAATTCCGGGACAGGGGTTACGAGCAGTACTTC. This chain connects TRBV3-1 to TRBJ2-7, with 10 bases lining up with TRBD1. From germline, CDR1 is LGHDT and CDR2 YNNKEL (reference sequence). This CDR3 region has 15 residues. V shed 2 bases and J 4 bases; nucleotides not matched to a gene: 5.

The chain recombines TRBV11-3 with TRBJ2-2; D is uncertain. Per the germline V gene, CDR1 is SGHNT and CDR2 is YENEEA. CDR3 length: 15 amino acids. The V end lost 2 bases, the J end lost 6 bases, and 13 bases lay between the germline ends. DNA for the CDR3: TGTGCCAGCAGCTTACCCCGGAGTCGGGCCGGGGAGCTGTTTTTT. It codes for CASSLPRSRAGELFF. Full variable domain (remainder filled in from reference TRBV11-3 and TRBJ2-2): EAGVVQSPRYKIIEKKQPVAFWCNPISGHNTLYWYLQNLGQGPELLIRYENEEAVDDSQLPKDRFSAERLKGVDSTLKIQPAELGDSAVYLCASSLPRSRAGELFFGEGSRLTVL.

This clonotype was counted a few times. The CDR3 is CASRGGISYNEQFF. For the CDR3, the DNA is TGTGCCAGTAGGGGGGGAATATCCTACAATGAGCAGTTCTTC. The chain combines TRBV19 with TRBJ2-1; D may be TRBD2 (6 bases). V was shortened by 6 bases and J by 1 base, with 10 bases between the two germline ends. CDR3 length: 14 residues. CDR1 and CDR2 (germline): LNHDA, SQIVND (reference sequence).

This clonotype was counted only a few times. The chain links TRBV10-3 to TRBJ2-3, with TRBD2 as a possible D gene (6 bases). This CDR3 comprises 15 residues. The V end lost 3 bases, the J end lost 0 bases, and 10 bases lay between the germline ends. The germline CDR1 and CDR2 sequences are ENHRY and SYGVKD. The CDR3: CAISDMRGSTDTQYF. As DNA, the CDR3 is TGTGCCATCAGTGACATGCGGGGAAGCACAGATACGCAGTATTTT.

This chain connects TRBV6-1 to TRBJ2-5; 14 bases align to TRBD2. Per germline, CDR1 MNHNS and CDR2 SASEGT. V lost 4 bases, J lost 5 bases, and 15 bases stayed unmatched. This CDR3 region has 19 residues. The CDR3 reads CASSAAGLAGGSSYETQYF. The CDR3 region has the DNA TGTGCCAGCAGTGCAGCCGGACTAGCGGGGGGTAGTTCATATGAGACCCAGTACTTC.

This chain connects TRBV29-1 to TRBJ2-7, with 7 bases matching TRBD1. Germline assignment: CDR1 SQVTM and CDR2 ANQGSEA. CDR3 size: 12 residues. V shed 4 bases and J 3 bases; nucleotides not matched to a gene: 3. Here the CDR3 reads CSVVGTDYEQYF. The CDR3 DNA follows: TGCAGCGTTGTAGGGACAGACTACGAGCAGTACTTC.

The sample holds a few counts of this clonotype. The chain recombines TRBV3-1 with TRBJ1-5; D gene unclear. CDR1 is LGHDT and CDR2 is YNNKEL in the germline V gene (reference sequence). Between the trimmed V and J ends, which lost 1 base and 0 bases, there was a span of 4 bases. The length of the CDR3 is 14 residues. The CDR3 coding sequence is TGTGCCAGCAGCCAAGGACATAGCAATCAGCCCCAGCATTTT. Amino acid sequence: CASSQGHSNQPQHF.

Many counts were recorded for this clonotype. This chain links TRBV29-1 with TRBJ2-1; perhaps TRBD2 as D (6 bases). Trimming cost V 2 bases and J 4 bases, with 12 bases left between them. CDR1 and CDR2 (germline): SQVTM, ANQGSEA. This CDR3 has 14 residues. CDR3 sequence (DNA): TGCAGCGTTGAATCTCGGGGGAGTTACAATGAGCAGTTCTTC. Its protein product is CSVESRGSYNEQFF.

In nucleotides, the CDR3 is TGTGCCAGCAGCTCCAGGGGCAGGGCAGATACGCAGTATTTT. As protein: CASSSRGRADTQYF. The chain carries TRBV11-3 and TRBJ2-3, with D tentatively TRBD1 (6 bases). V dropped 4 bases and J dropped 4 bases, with 12 bases sitting between them. CDR1 SGHNT and CDR2 YENEEA come from the germline V gene. The length of the CDR3 is 14 residues. The variable domain in full, completed from reference TRBV11-3 and TRBJ2-3, reads EAGVVQSPRYKIIEKKQPVAFWCNPISGHNTLYWYLQNLGQGPELLIRYENEEAVDDSQLPKDRFSAERLKGVDSTLKIQPAELGDSAVYLCASSSRGRADTQYFGPGTRLTVL.

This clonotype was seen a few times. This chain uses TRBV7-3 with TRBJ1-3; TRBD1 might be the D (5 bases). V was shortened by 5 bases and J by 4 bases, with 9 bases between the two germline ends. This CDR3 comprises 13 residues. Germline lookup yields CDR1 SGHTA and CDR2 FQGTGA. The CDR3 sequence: CASSDRGGNTIYF. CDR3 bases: TGTGCCAGCAGCGACAGAGGCGGAAACACCATATATTTT.

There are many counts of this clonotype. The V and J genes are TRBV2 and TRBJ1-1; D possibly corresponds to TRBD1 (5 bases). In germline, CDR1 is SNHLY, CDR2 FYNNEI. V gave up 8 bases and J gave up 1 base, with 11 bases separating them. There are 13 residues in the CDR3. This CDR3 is CASRRQTNTEAFF. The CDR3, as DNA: TGTGCCAGCCGGAGACAGACGAACACTGAAGCTTTCTTT.

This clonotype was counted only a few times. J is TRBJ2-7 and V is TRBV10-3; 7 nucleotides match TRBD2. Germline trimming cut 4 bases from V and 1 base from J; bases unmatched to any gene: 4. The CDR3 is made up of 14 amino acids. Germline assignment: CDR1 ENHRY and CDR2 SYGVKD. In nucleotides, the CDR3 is TGTGCCATCAGTGGGGGAGGGGTTTCCTACGAGCAGTACTTC. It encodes CAISGGGVSYEQYF.

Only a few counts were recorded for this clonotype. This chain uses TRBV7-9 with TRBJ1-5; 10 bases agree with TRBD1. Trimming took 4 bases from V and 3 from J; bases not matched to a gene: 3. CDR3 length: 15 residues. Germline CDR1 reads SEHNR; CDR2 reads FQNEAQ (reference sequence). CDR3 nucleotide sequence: TGTGCCAGCAGCTCGGACAGGGGGATCAATCAGCCCCAGCATTTT. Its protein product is CASSSDRGINQPQHF.

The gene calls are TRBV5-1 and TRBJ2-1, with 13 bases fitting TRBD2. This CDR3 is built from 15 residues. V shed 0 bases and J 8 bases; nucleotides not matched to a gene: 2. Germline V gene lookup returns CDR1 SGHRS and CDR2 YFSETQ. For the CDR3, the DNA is TGCGCCAGCAGCTTGGGGACTAGCGGGGGCCATGAGCAGTTCTTC. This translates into CASSLGTSGGHEQFF.

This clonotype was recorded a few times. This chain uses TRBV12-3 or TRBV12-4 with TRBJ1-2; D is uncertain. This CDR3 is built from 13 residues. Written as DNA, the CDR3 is TGTGCGTCCTCACTGGCTCCAAACTATGGCTACACCTTC. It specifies CASSLAPNYGYTF.